These 29 T cell receptor beta chains originate from one sample sequenced in a study of T cell responses to AZD1222 COVID-19 vaccine. Profiling relied on immunoSEQ multiplex PCR, and the TCRdb table lists in-frame clones only, not all of them. The sample has 95,000 to 100,000 clones; about 90% are singletons. The specimen comprised peripheral blood, sampled 28 days after the second AZD1222 dose. These receptors were taken from an adult who received the AZD1222 COVID-19 vaccine.

This chain links TRBV19 with TRBJ1-2; 8 bases align to TRBD1. Looked up from germline, CDR1 is LNHDA and CDR2 is SQIVND (reference sequence). The CDR3 is 16 amino acids. V trimming: 1 base; J trimming: 7 bases; junction bases outside the gene matches: 11. The DNA of the CDR3 is TGTGCCAGTAGTATAGCCGACGGACAGGGATGGTCTGGCTACACCTTC. Protein product: CASSIADGQGWSGYTF.

The chain links TRBV28 to TRBJ2-1; 8 nucleotides line up with TRBD2. The CDR3 is 16 amino acids. The V gene end was trimmed by 4 bases and the J gene end by 6 bases; junction bases not matched to a gene: 11. The germline gives CDR1 MDHEN, CDR2 SYDVKM. CDR3 region: CASSSSGSGSGNEQFF. CDR3 nucleotide sequence: TGTGCCAGCAGTTCAAGCGGGAGTGGGTCGGGCAATGAGCAGTTCTTC.

The chain has TRBV7-3 and TRBJ2-1; TRBD1 matches at 9 bases. Germline lookup yields CDR1 SGHTA and CDR2 FQGTGA. The CDR3 extends over 15 amino acids. Unmatched junction bases numbered 8, after V lost 5 bases and J lost 6 bases. CDR3: CASSRSGQGFNEQFF. The CDR3 DNA reads TGTGCCAGCAGCAGGTCGGGACAGGGATTCAATGAGCAGTTCTTC.

The chain is built from TRBV6-5 and TRBJ1-5; D uncertain. CDR1 and CDR2 (germline): MNHEY, SVGAGI. There are 12 residues in the CDR3. Trimming removed 7 bases from V and 2 bases from J, with 6 bases in between. The DNA of the CDR3 is TGTGCCAGCAAATTTGGCAATCAGCCCCAGCATTTT. Translating gives CASKFGNQPQHF.

The J gene is TRBJ2-3, the V gene TRBV24-1; TRBD2 might be the D (5 bases). Trimming took 3 bases from V and 1 from J, leaving 10 bases between them. CDR3 length equals 15 residues. From germline, CDR1 is KGHDR and CDR2 SFDVKD. The CDR3 loop is CATSDPWRGTDTQYF. CDR3 in DNA: TGTGCCACCAGTGATCCCTGGCGGGGCACAGATACGCAGTATTTT.

The chain joins TRBV5-4 to TRBJ2-3; perhaps TRBD2 as D (6 bases). The germline V gene has CDR1 SGHNT and CDR2 YYREEE (reference sequence). Trimming took off 2 bases at V and 1 base at J, with 11 bases between the two ends. This CDR3 contains 15 residues. The CDR3 here is CASSLGIAGTDTQYF. The CDR3, as DNA: TGTGCCAGCAGCTTAGGTATAGCGGGCACAGATACGCAGTATTTT.

The V gene is TRBV7-2, the J gene TRBJ1-1; D gene uncertain. The V and J ends lost 3 bases and 2 bases respectively, with 7 bases between them. Germline-derived CDR1 and CDR2 are SGHTA and FQGNSA. The CDR3 runs to 13 residues. As DNA, the CDR3 is TGTGCCAGCAGCTTGCGGCGTAACACTGAAGCTTTCTTT. Translating gives CASSLRRNTEAFF.

This rearrangement joins TRBV28 to TRBJ2-1, with TRBD1 matching over 7 bases. Germline V gives CDR1 MDHEN, CDR2 SYDVKM. With 4 bases clipped from V and 6 bases from J, the junction kept 3 bases outside the gene matches. This CDR3 region has 13 residues. The DNA of the CDR3 is TGTGCCAGCAGTTACGACAGGGTCAATGAGCAGTTCTTC. Its protein product is CASSYDRVNEQFF.

The chain is built from TRBV6-5 and TRBJ2-1; 11 bases map to TRBD2. The CDR3 spans 15 residues. Trimming took 6 bases from V and 4 from J; bases not matched to a gene: 5. Germline CDR1 reads MNHEY; CDR2 reads SVGAGI. CDR3 amino acids: CASRSGTSGYNEQFF. The CDR3, as DNA: TGTGCCAGCAGATCCGGGACTAGCGGATACAATGAGCAGTTCTTC.

V gene TRBV3-1 (or the pseudogene TRBV3-2) combines with J gene TRBJ2-2, with D possibly being TRBD2 (6 bases). V lost 2 bases, J lost 2 bases, and 18 bases lay in between. This CDR3 is 18 amino acids long. Germline-derived CDR1 and CDR2 are LGHDT and YNNKEL (reference sequence). The CDR3 nucleotides read TGTGCCAGCAGCCAACCGGGGGAGAGGGCACTTAACACCGGGGAGCTGTTTTTT. Its protein product is CASSQPGERALNTGELFF.

This clone came up once. V is TRBV7-9 and J is TRBJ1-4; TRBD1 might be the D (5 bases). CDR1 is SEHNR, CDR2 FQNEAQ, per germline (reference sequence). This CDR3 spans 15 amino acids. Trimming stripped 6 bases from V and 5 bases from J, with 16 bases between. The CDR3 DNA reads TGTGCCAGCAGGGGCCCGGGGCAGACGAATGAAAAACTGTTTTTT. Translating it yields CASRGPGQTNEKLFF.

The CDR3 nucleotides are TGTGCCAGCAGTGAGGCGGGATACACAGATACGCAGTATTTT. Amino acids: CASSEAGYTDTQYF. The chain joins TRBV6-4 to TRBJ2-3; TRBD2 is a possible D gene (6 bases). With 3 bases removed from V and 2 bases from J, the gap between germline ends came to 9 bases. The CDR3 totals 14 residues. Germline V CDR1 and CDR2: MRHNA, SNTAGT.

The V gene is TRBV10-2, the J gene TRBJ2-5; D call uncertain. The length of the CDR3 is 13 residues. Germline loops: CDR1 WSHSY, CDR2 SAAADI. Trimming took 2 bases from V and 5 from J, leaving 9 bases between them. The CDR3 bases are TGCGCCAGCAGTGAGGCACTCCGGGAGACCCAGTACTTC. Protein sequence: CASSEALRETQYF.

This clone was seen at least ten times. This chain uses TRBV3-1 (or the pseudogene TRBV3-2) with TRBJ2-2, with D possibly being TRBD1 (5 bases). V lost 3 bases and J lost 2, with 10 bases in between. The CDR3 is 15 amino acids. Per germline, CDR1 LGHDT and CDR2 YNNKEL (reference sequence). As DNA, the CDR3 is TGTGCCAGCAGCCAGACAGAAACTAACACCGGGGAGCTGTTTTTT. This encodes CASSQTETNTGELFF.

The chain employs TRBV28 and TRBJ1-5; 8 bases fit TRBD1. The V gene end was trimmed by 5 bases and the J gene end by 6 bases; junction bases not matched to a gene: 15. The CDR3 runs 17 residues. Germline CDR1 MDHEN, CDR2 SYDVKM. As DNA, the CDR3 is TGTGCCAGCAGTCCGCAGACGGACAGGGTTGCACGTCAGCCCCAGCATTTT. Protein sequence: CASSPQTDRVARQPQHF.

V and J are TRBV29-1 and TRBJ1-1; tentative D call: TRBD1 (5 bases). From germline, CDR1 is SQVTM and CDR2 ANQGSEA. The ends were cut back, 1 base at V and 10 bases at J, with 10 bases in the middle. The CDR3 runs to 11 residues. The CDR3 loop is CSVEGVGGAFF. CDR3 nucleotides: TGCAGCGTTGAAGGGGTGGGGGGAGCTTTCTTT. Full variable domain (missing parts from reference TRBV29-1 and TRBJ1-1): SAVISQKPSRDICQRGTSLTIQCQVDSQVTMMFWYRQQPGQSLTLIATANQGSEATYESGFVIDKFPISRPNLTFSTLTVSNMSPEDSSIYLCSVEGVGGAFFGQGTRLTVV.

The V call is TRBV11-3, the J call TRBJ2-3; the match to TRBD1 covers 11 bases. The germline gives CDR1 SGHNT, CDR2 YENEEA. Unmatched junction bases numbered 7, after V lost 3 bases and J lost 5 bases. The CDR3 consists of 16 residues. CDR3 bases: TGTGCCAGCAGCTTTTGGGGACAGGGGGTGAGAGATACGCAGTATTTT. Its protein is CASSFWGQGVRDTQYF.

V gene TRBV3-1 (or the pseudogene TRBV3-2) combines with J gene TRBJ1-2, with D perhaps matching TRBD1 (5 bases). The CDR3 is 15 amino acids. The germline V gene has CDR1 LGHDT and CDR2 YNNKEL (reference sequence). V was cut by 4 bases and J by 8 bases, with 20 bases left in between. In nucleotides, the CDR3 is TGTGCCAGCAGCCCAACCATCGGGAGGGGCGCAGGCTACACCTTC. It yields the protein CASSPTIGRGAGYTF.

A single count supports this clone. The V and J genes are TRBV27 and TRBJ2-1; 11 nucleotides line up with TRBD1. The CDR3 totals 13 residues. CDR1 is MNHEY and CDR2 is SMNVEV in the germline V gene (reference sequence). J lost 10 bases, V lost 3 bases, and 2 bases had no gene match. CDR3 in amino acids: CASSFGTGGEQFF. DNA for the CDR3: TGTGCCAGCAGTTTCGGGACAGGGGGGGAGCAGTTCTTC.

The chain combines TRBV11-3 with TRBJ2-3; TRBD1 agrees at 7 bases. Per the germline V gene, CDR1 is SGHNT and CDR2 is YENEEA. The V and J ends lost 0 bases and 2 bases, in that order; junction bases with no gene match: 8. The length of the CDR3 is 17 residues. The CDR3 spells CASSLDQGRGFTDTQYF. CDR3 coding DNA: TGTGCCAGCAGCTTAGATCAAGGCAGGGGGTTCACAGATACGCAGTATTTT.

The V gene is TRBV3-1 (or the pseudogene TRBV3-2), the J gene TRBJ1-5, with 8 bases that match TRBD1. The CDR3 covers 15 residues. The germline V gene has CDR1 LGHDT and CDR2 YNNKEL (reference sequence). V shed 4 bases, J shed 6 bases, and the junction held 8 bases outside the gene matches. As DNA, the CDR3 is TGTGCCAGCAGCCCACGCCTGGACAGGGCTCAGCCCCAGCATTTT. It specifies CASSPRLDRAQPQHF.

This chain joins TRBV29-1 and TRBJ1-5; D is unresolved. Trimming took 4 bases from V and 3 from J, leaving 10 bases between them. Per the germline V gene, CDR1 is SQVTM and CDR2 is ANQGSEA. The CDR3 totals 13 residues. This CDR3 reads CSVGDSYNQPQHF. The CDR3 DNA sequence: TGCAGCGTTGGTGATTCTTACAATCAGCCCCAGCATTTT.

The chain links TRBV12-3 or TRBV12-4 to TRBJ1-1, with a tentative D call TRBD1 (5 bases). The CDR3 totals 12 residues. Trimming took off 3 bases at V and 4 bases at J, with 6 bases between the two ends. DNA for the CDR3: TGTGCCAGCAGTTTCGGGGGCACTGAAGCTTTCTTT. Protein sequence: CASSFGGTEAFF.

This chain uses TRBV5-4 with TRBJ1-6, with TRBD1 matching 9 bases. This CDR3 has 13 amino acids. The trim removed 9 bases at V and 10 bases at J, leaving 8 bases unmatched. Germline V lookup: CDR1 SGHNT, CDR2 YYREEE (reference sequence). The CDR3 DNA is TGTGCCACCAGTACAGGGGGCGGATCACCCCTCCACTTT. It translates to CATSTGGGSPLHF. The full variable domain, completed using reference TRBV5-4 and TRBJ1-6, is ETGVTQSPTHLIKTRGQQVTLRCSSQSGHNTVSWYQQALGQGPQFIFQYYREEENGRGNFPPRFSGLQFPNYSSELNVNALELDDSALYLCATSTGGGSPLHFGNGTRLTVT.

The rearrangement joins TRBV6-5 to TRBJ2-5; 11 nucleotides agree with TRBD2. V lost 3 bases and J lost 7; bases outside the gene matches: 10. This CDR3 region has 16 residues. CDR1 is MNHEY, CDR2 SVGAGI, per germline. The CDR3 sequence is CASSYFIAGGVGTQYF. CDR3 DNA sequence: TGTGCCAGCAGTTATTTCATAGCGGGAGGGGTTGGGACCCAGTACTTC.

Regarding this clone: Other nucleotide sequences in the sample specify the same CDR3. The chain couples TRBV11-2 to TRBJ1-2; 8 nucleotides line up with TRBD1. Germline CDR1 is SGHAT and CDR2 is FQNNGV. Losses at the gene ends were 8 bases for V and 3 bases for J; bases not matched to a gene: 5. CDR3 size: 13 residues. The CDR3 loop is CASSPGQDYGYTF. CDR3 bases: TGTGCCAGCTCCCCGGGACAGGACTATGGCTACACCTTC.

The chain employs TRBV18 and TRBJ1-1; D gene unclear. This CDR3 has 14 amino acids. Deletions cut 3 bases from V and 0 bases from J, with 8 bases between. Germline loops: CDR1 KGHSH, CDR2 LQKENI. The CDR3 reads CASSPGLVNTEAFF. The CDR3 DNA reads as TGTGCCAGCTCACCCGGACTGGTGAACACTGAAGCTTTCTTT.

CDR3 DNA sequence: TGCGCCAGCAGCTCCCTAGCGGGAGGGGCGCCCTATGAGCAGTTCTTC. Residues: CASSSLAGGAPYEQFF. This chain joins TRBV5-1 and TRBJ2-1; 12 bases match TRBD2. The CDR3 contains 16 residues. From germline, CDR1 is SGHRS and CDR2 YFSETQ. J was trimmed by 8 bases and V by 3 bases; bases with no gene match: 9.

This clone was found once. The rearrangement joins TRBV6-5 to TRBJ2-7; 8 positions match TRBD1. Germline V gene sequence: CDR1 MNHEY, CDR2 SVGAGI. There are 15 residues in the CDR3. J lost 4 bases, V lost 0 bases, and 5 bases had no gene match. CDR3 sequence reads: CASSYSAGGGYEQYF. DNA of the CDR3: TGTGCCAGCAGTTACTCTGCAGGGGGCGGTTACGAGCAGTACTTC.